This paragraph reports one TCR beta chain. Its specificity is unknown. In germline, CDR1 is SGHTA, CDR2 FQGTGA. The V gene lost 1 base and the J gene lost 5 bases, with 8 bases spanning the gap. The CDR3 is 13 residues long. This specimen comes from a study of T cell repertoires in cytomegalovirus infection. About the study: CMV infection together with matching HLA type was indicated by public TCR beta signatures.

TCRdb redid the calling of the reads with MiXCR, one entry per CDR3 protein. This table has over 150,000 distinct CDR3 sequences, around 15% appearing once. Study-level results: Frequencies of public TCR beta families were cumulated, and this identified carriers of CMV plus the relevant HLA. CMV-specific TCR beta clonotypes restricted by HLA-C were the ones dominating the ex vivo response.

Sequencing was performed on PBMCs. This clonotype was obtained from a human donor in good health (CMV status not recorded). Some clones in this sample may be carry-over from other donors' samples. The chain has TRBV7-3 and TRBJ1-1; D remains unclear. CDR3 DNA sequence: TGTGCCAGCAGCTTAATAATGGAGACTGAAGCTTTCTTT. It is translated as CASSLIMETEAFF.